This entry describes one T cell receptor beta chain. Its specificity is not known. One entry per CDR3 protein results from TCRdb running MiXCR on the reads. The sample has about 920,000 distinct CDR3 sequences, around 30% seen once. This specimen comes from a study of T cell repertoires in cytomegalovirus infection. Study-wide context: An indication of both CMV infection and matching HLA type came from public TCR beta signatures. Whole-study results and caveats: Within the response measured ex vivo, HLA-C-restricted CMV-specific TCR beta clonotypes were dominant.

The CDR3 totals 14 residues. Germline assignment: CDR1 MNHEY and CDR2 SVGAGI. V dropped 0 bases and J dropped 3 bases, with 9 bases sitting between them. The sample here was cultured CD8+ T cells from PBMCs, taken from culture after CMV antigen stimulation. The clonotype originates from a human donor in good health (CMV status not recorded). Some clones in this sample may be carry-over from other donors' samples. This chain links TRBV6-5 with TRBJ2-7; D unresolved. The CDR3 DNA follows: TGTGCCAGCAGTTACTCGGACGGAGACTACGAGCAGTACTTC. Translating it yields CASSYSDGDYEQYF.